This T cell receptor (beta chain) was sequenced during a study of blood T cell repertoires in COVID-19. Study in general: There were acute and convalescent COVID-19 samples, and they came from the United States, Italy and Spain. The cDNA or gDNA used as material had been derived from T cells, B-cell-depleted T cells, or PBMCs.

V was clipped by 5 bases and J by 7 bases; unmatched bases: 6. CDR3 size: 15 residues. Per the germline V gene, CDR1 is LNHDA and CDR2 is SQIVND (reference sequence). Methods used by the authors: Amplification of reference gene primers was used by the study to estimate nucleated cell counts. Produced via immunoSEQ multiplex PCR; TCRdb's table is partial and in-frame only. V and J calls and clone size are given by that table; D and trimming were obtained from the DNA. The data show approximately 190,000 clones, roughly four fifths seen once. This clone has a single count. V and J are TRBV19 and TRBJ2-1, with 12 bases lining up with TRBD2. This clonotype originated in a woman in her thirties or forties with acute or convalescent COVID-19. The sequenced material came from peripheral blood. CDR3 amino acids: CASSSLAGGMNEQFF. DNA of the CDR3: TGTGCCAGTAGTTCCCTAGCGGGAGGGATGAATGAGCAGTTCTTC. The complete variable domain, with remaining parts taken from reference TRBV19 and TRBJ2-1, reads DGGITQSPKYLFRKEGQNVTLSCEQNLNHDAMYWYRQDPGQGLRLIYYSQIVNDFQKGDIAEGYSVSREKKESFPLTVTSAQKNPTAFYLCASSSLAGGMNEQFFGPGTRLTVL.